The 8 T cell receptor beta chains reported below all come from one sample, sequenced in a study of identical twins. TCRdb re-analysed the 5' RACE reads in MiXCR, keeping a single row per CDR3 protein. Of about 810,000 distinct CDR3 sequences detected, 9% to 15% appear once; the ten largest clones hold about 1.5%. The same sample was also used in a study of yellow fever vaccine responses in identical twins.

The sample comprised PBMCs. Receptor source: a woman aged 18-29 years in good health.

The chain recombines TRBV4-2 with TRBJ2-1; D ambiguous. The germline V gene has CDR1 LGHNA and CDR2 YNFKEQ. The CDR3 is made up of 17 amino acids. V was trimmed by 0 bases and J by 0 bases, leaving 12 bases between them. Written as DNA, the CDR3 is TGTGCCAGCAGCCAAGATTTGGGAACGAGCTCCTACAATGAGCAGTTCTTC. Translated: CASSQDLGTSSYNEQFF.

A few counts support this clonotype. The chain couples TRBV10-1 to TRBJ2-1; 8 nucleotides agree with TRBD1. V shed 6 bases and J 6 bases; nucleotides not matched to a gene: 7. This CDR3 is 14 amino acids long. Per germline, CDR1 WNHNN and CDR2 SYGVQD (reference sequence). The chain's CDR3 is CASRSGTGSNEQFF. CDR3 in DNA: TGCGCCAGCAGATCCGGGACAGGATCCAATGAGCAGTTCTTC.

J is TRBJ1-1 and V is TRBV12-3 or TRBV12-4; D not resolved. V lost 4 bases, J lost 3 bases, and 12 bases lay in between. CDR3 length equals 14 residues. The DNA for the CDR3 is TGTGCCAGCAGTTACGGGATCAGATACACTGAAGCTTTCTTT. Its translation is CASSYGIRYTEAFF.

The chain has TRBV20-1 and TRBJ2-5; a weak D match, TRBD2 (7 bases). The length of the CDR3 is 16 residues. The germline V gene has CDR1 DFQATT and CDR2 SNEGSKA (reference sequence). V lost 0 bases, J lost 7 bases, and 21 bases lay in between. The DNA of the CDR3 is TGCAGTGCTAGAGATACTAACAGGGAGGGCCCCGGGACCCAGTACTTC. Encoded protein: CSARDTNREGPGTQYF.

The chain carries TRBV20-1 and TRBJ1-1, with D maybe TRBD1 (6 bases). This CDR3 region has 11 residues. V lost 5 bases and J lost 6, with 10 bases in between. Per the germline V gene, CDR1 is DFQATT and CDR2 is SNEGSKA (reference sequence). The CDR3 sequence: CSAQDRPEAFF. For the CDR3, the DNA is TGCAGTGCTCAAGACAGGCCTGAAGCTTTCTTT.

This clonotype came up a few times. J is TRBJ1-1 and V is TRBV5-1; D is ambiguous. The CDR3 has 14 residues. The germline CDR1 and CDR2 sequences are SGHRS and YFSETQ. Trimming took 3 bases from V and 6 from J, leaving 15 bases between them. As DNA, the CDR3 is TGCGCCAGCAGCTCCCAAACAACGGCCGCTGAAGCTTTCTTT. Translating gives CASSSQTTAAEAFF.

The CDR3 DNA sequence: TGTGCCAGCAGCCAAAGCCCACGGGGAAGCGGACAAGAGACCCAGTACTTC. Encoded protein: CASSQSPRGSGQETQYF. This chain connects TRBV4-2 to TRBJ2-5, with D possibly being TRBD2 (5 bases). Germline-derived CDR1 and CDR2 are LGHNA and YNFKEQ. The CDR3 loop spans 17 amino acids. V shed 2 bases and J shed 2 bases, with 18 bases lying between them.

The chain couples TRBV20-1 to TRBJ1-5; no definite D call. V was pared by 4 bases and J by 3 bases, with 10 bases between. CDR3 length: 13 amino acids. Germline lookup yields CDR1 DFQATT and CDR2 SNEGSKA (reference sequence). CDR3 sequence: CSATEEPNQPQHF. CDR3 sequence (DNA): TGCAGTGCTACGGAGGAACCCAATCAGCCCCAGCATTTT.